A single sample gave rise to the 10 T cell receptor beta chains below, sequenced in a study of T-cell memory formation after mild COVID-19. TCRdb passed the 5' RACE reads through MiXCR, listing each CDR3 protein once. Among 190,000 or so distinct CDR3 sequences, under 30% were seen once, and the ten largest hold 10% to 12%. The sequenced sample was PBMCs or a T cell subset sorted from them (not recorded which). The receptors here all came from an adult woman who had mild COVID-19 (a few samples of this study predate the infection). Cell type and time point are not known.

The chain links TRBV10-3 to TRBJ2-6, with TRBD1 matching 8 bases. Trimming cost V 6 bases and J 0 bases; bases outside gene matches: 7. CDR1 is ENHRY and CDR2 is SYGVKD in the germline V gene. This CDR3 has 17 amino acids. CDR3 nucleotides: TGTGCCATCAGAGACGGACAGGGTTACTCTGGGGCCAACGTCCTGACTTTC. Translation gives CAIRDGQGYSGANVLTF.

This chain joins TRBV5-6 and TRBJ1-2; 11 nucleotides align to TRBD1. The germline gives CDR1 SGHDT, CDR2 YYEEEE. The CDR3 has 16 amino acids. J was trimmed by 1 base and V by 1 base; bases with no gene match: 3. The CDR3 DNA reads as TGTGCCAGCAGCTTGAGGGGGACAGGGGGTAACTATGGCTACACCTTC. It encodes CASSLRGTGGNYGYTF. The complete variable domain, with remaining parts taken from reference TRBV5-6 and TRBJ1-2, reads DAGVTQSPTHLIKTRGQQVTLRCSPKSGHDTVSWYQQALGQGPQFIFQYYEEEERQRGNFPDRFSGHQFPNYSSELNVNALLLGDSALYLCASSLRGTGGNYGYTFGSGTRLTVV.

The chain carries TRBV12-3 or TRBV12-4 and TRBJ1-2; D unclear. V lost 4 bases and J 3 bases, leaving 18 bases between the germline ends. The CDR3 extends over 16 amino acids. Here the CDR3 reads CASSSPDRKEDYGYTF. The CDR3 DNA sequence: TGTGCCAGCAGTTCTCCAGACCGGAAGGAGGACTATGGCTACACCTTC.

This clonotype was seen only a few times. The chain uses TRBV9 and TRBJ2-1; TRBD2 matches at 9 bases. The ends lost 0 bases at V and 5 bases at J; junction bases unmatched: 12. The CDR3 runs to 18 residues. The germline CDR1 and CDR2 sequences are SGDLS and YYNGEE. The CDR3 reads CASSVGYFSGSSNNEQFF. The CDR3 DNA follows: TGTGCCAGCAGCGTAGGATACTTTAGCGGGAGCAGCAACAATGAGCAGTTCTTC.

This clonotype turned up a few times. The rearrangement links TRBV11-3 to TRBJ2-7; perhaps TRBD2 as D (5 bases). The V gene's germline CDR1 is SGHNT and CDR2 YENEEA. The V end lost 5 bases, the J end lost 4 bases, and 18 bases lay between the germline ends. The CDR3 loop spans 15 amino acids. The CDR3 region is CASSGRRTGSYEQYF. The CDR3 nucleotides read TGTGCCAGCAGCGGTCGGCGGACGGGGTCTTACGAGCAGTACTTC.

The genes are TRBV15 and TRBJ2-6, with 12 positions matching TRBD1. The CDR3 is made up of 18 amino acids. Losses at the gene ends were 1 base for V and 4 bases for J; bases not matched to a gene: 5. Germline-derived CDR1 and CDR2 are LNHNV and YYDKDF (reference sequence). The CDR3: CATSRGRDRGLGANVLTF. CDR3 nucleotides: TGTGCCACCAGCAGAGGCCGGGACAGGGGGCTGGGGGCCAACGTCCTGACTTTC.

This chain links TRBV4-3 with TRBJ2-7, with D perhaps TRBD2 (6 bases). The CDR3 covers 15 residues. The V end lost 2 bases, the J end lost 7 bases, and 18 bases lay between the germline ends. Looked up from germline, CDR1 is LGHNA and CDR2 is YSLEER. The CDR3 sequence is CASSQRTGDWWEQYF. Here the CDR3 DNA reads TGCGCCAGCAGCCAACGTACTGGGGACTGGTGGGAGCAGTACTTC.

This clonotype came up a few times. The chain links TRBV25-1 to TRBJ2-7; no definite D call. CDR3 length equals 12 residues. V lost 0 bases and J lost 5, with 5 bases in between. Germline values: CDR1 MGHDK, CDR2 SYGVNS. For the CDR3, the DNA is TGTGCCAGCAGTGAATATCGAGACGAGCAGTACTTC. Amino acid sequence: CASSEYRDEQYF.

This clonotype was seen a few times. The V gene is TRBV18, the J gene TRBJ2-1, with D hard to call. CDR3 length: 15 residues. The germline CDR1 and CDR2 sequences are KGHSH and LQKENI. Between the trimmed V and J ends, which lost 0 bases and 2 bases, there was a span of 8 bases. CDR3 coding DNA: TGTGCCAGCTCACCACCAGCGTCCCCCTACAATGAGCAGTTCTTC. This gives the protein CASSPPASPYNEQFF.

This clonotype was counted only a few times. This chain joins TRBV5-4 and TRBJ2-1; the match to TRBD1 covers 9 bases. The ends lost 6 bases at V and 5 bases at J; junction bases unmatched: 9. The CDR3 loop spans 15 amino acids. Germline V CDR1 and CDR2: SGHNT, YYREEE (reference sequence). This CDR3 is CASNLGGQGNNEQFF. The DNA of the CDR3 is TGTGCCAGCAACCTGGGGGGACAGGGAAACAATGAGCAGTTCTTC.